This T cell receptor (beta chain) was profiled in a study of blood T cells in healthy people across ages. Overall study results and limits: Estimates drawn from one million T cells were deemed to understate diversity.

This CDR3 spans 16 amino acids. Germline CDR1 SEHNR, CDR2 FQNEAQ (reference sequence). PCR was performed a second time for roughly 7 to 12 cycles using a sample-barcoded 5' primer and a J-beta primer mix. Each cDNA molecule, via a template-switch adaptor with 12 random nucleotides, was tagged. TCRdb re-called the 5' RACE reads with MiXCR, one entry per CDR3 protein. The sample carries 1,500,000 or so distinct CDR3 sequences, around 59% recorded once. Points on this clonotype: Antigen unknown. At one end the junction does not follow the germline gene, possibly because of a read error.

Caucasian individuals from Russia who were healthy and aged 6 to 90 acted as donors. This chain uses TRBV7-9 with TRBJ2-7; tentative D call: TRBD2 (5 bases). This receptor was identified in a man aged 18-30 years in good health. The specimen was blood. CDR3 loop: CAGSLVDRENSYEQYF. The CDR3 DNA follows: TGTGCCGGCAGCTTAGTGGATAGGGAGAACTCCTACGAGCAGTACTTC.